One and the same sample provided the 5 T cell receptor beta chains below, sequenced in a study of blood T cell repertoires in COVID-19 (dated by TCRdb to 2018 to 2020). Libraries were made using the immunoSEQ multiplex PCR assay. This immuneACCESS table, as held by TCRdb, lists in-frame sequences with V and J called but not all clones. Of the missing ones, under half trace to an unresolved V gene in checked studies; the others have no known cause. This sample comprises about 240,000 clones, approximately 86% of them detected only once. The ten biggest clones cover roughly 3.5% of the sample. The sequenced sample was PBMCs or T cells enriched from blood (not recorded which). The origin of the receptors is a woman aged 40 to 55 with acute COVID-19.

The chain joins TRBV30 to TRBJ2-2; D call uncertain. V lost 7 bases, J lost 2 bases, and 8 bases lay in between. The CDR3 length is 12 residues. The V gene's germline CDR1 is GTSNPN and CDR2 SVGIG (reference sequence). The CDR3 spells CALFGNTGELFF. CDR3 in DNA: TGTGCCTTATTCGGTAACACCGGGGAGCTGTTTTTT. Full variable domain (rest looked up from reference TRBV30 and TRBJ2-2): SQTIHQWPATLVQPVGSPLSLECTVEGTSNPNLYWYRQAAGRGLQLLFYSVGIGQISSEVPQNLSASRPQDRQFILSSKKLLLSDSGFYLCALFGNTGELFFGEGSRLTVL.

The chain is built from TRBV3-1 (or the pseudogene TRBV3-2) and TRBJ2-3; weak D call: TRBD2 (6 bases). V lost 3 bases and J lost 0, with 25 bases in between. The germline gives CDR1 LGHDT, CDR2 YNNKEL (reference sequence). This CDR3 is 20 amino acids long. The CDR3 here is CASSQIAGPWGDFSTDTQYF. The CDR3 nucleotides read TGTGCCAGCAGCCAGATTGCCGGACCATGGGGGGACTTTAGCACAGATACGCAGTATTTT.

CDR3 bases: TGTGCCAGCAGTGAAGTCAGTGCAGGAAGTGGCTACACCTTC. Its protein product is CASSEVSAGSGYTF. The chain joins TRBV6-1 to TRBJ1-2; no clear D. Germline lookup yields CDR1 MNHNS and CDR2 SASEGT. V lost 1 base, J lost 7 bases, and 13 bases lay in between. The CDR3 is 14 amino acids.

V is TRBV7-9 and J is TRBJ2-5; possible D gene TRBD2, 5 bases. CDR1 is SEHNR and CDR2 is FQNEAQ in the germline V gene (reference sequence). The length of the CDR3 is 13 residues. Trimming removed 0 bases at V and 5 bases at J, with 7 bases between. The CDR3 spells CASSLATGETQYF. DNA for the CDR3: TGTGCCAGCAGCTTAGCGACGGGGGAGACCCAGTACTTC.

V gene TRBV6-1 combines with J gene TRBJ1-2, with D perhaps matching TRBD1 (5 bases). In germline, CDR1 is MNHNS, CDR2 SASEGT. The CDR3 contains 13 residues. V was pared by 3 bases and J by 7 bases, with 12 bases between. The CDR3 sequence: CASSDRQLSGYTF. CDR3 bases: TGTGCCAGCAGTGACCGACAGTTATCTGGCTACACCTTC.